The 21 T cell receptor beta chains given below trace back to one sample, sequenced in a study of glioma-infiltrating T cells after dendritic cell vaccination. Time point given: after dendritic cell vaccination, including at tumor progression/relapse. The method was immunoSEQ multiplex PCR; TCRdb's version includes in-frame clones alone and lacks a portion of them. Altogether about 87,000 clones are present, around four fifths being singletons, with the ten largest covering less than 7%. The sample in question was blood, obtained after dendritic cell vaccination. The source is a human donor with glioblastoma.

The rearrangement links TRBV19 to TRBJ2-7; TRBD1 is a possible D gene (6 bases). This CDR3 region has 17 residues. The V end lost 6 bases, the J end lost 2 bases, and 23 bases lay between the germline ends. The germline gives CDR1 LNHDA, CDR2 SQIVND (reference sequence). CDR3: CASSQTTRTAGAYEQYF. The CDR3 DNA is TGTGCCAGTAGCCAAACAACCCGGACAGCCGGGGCCTACGAGCAGTACTTC.

V and J are TRBV4-3 and TRBJ1-4; D is unresolved. V dropped 0 bases and J dropped 6 bases, with 5 bases sitting between them. Germline V lookup: CDR1 LGHNA, CDR2 YSLEER. The CDR3 is made up of 13 amino acids. The CDR3 sequence: CASSQDIHEKLFF. Here the CDR3 DNA reads TGCGCCAGCAGCCAAGATATCCATGAAAAACTGTTTTTT.

This chain joins TRBV7-3 and TRBJ2-2, with D perhaps matching TRBD2 (7 bases). With 2 bases removed from V and 4 bases from J, the gap between germline ends came to 17 bases. Germline-derived CDR1 and CDR2 are SGHTA and FQGTGA. The CDR3 consists of 17 residues. CDR3 nucleotide sequence: TGTGCCAGCAGCTTATCCCCGGGGGGCGGCTTCACCGGGGAGCTGTTTTTT. It codes for CASSLSPGGGFTGELFF.

This clone has just a few counts. V and J are TRBV5-1 and TRBJ2-3, with D possibly being TRBD2 (6 bases). The V gene lost 0 bases and the J gene lost 5 bases, with 13 bases spanning the gap. Per the germline V gene, CDR1 is SGHRS and CDR2 is YFSETQ. This CDR3 is 15 amino acids long. The CDR3, as DNA: TGCGCCAGCAGCTTGGCCGGGGGAGATCAAGATACGCAGTATTTT. It yields the protein CASSLAGGDQDTQYF.

V is TRBV6-5 and J is TRBJ1-4; possibly TRBD1 for D (5 bases). The V gene lost 5 bases and the J gene lost 3 bases, with 10 bases spanning the gap. The CDR3 covers 14 residues. CDR1 is MNHEY and CDR2 is SVGAGI in the germline V gene. The CDR3 bases are TGTGCCAGCAGTGAACGCAGGGCTAATGAAAAACTGTTTTTT. Residues: CASSERRANEKLFF.

The chain joins TRBV5-8 to TRBJ2-3, with 15 bases lining up with TRBD2. Germline V gene sequence: CDR1 SGHTS, CDR2 YDEGEE. This CDR3 has 17 residues. With 4 bases clipped from V and 0 bases from J, the junction kept 3 bases outside the gene matches. This CDR3 is CASSIGTSGGSTDTQYF. CDR3 in DNA: TGTGCCAGCAGCATCGGGACTAGCGGGGGGAGCACAGATACGCAGTATTTT.

This chain joins TRBV19 and TRBJ1-1; D is unresolved. There are 16 residues in the CDR3. Germline values: CDR1 LNHDA, CDR2 SQIVND (reference sequence). Trimming took off 2 bases at V and 1 base at J, with 14 bases between the two ends. In nucleotides, the CDR3 is TGTGCCAGTAGTATATTTTCCCCGCGGGGGAACACTGAAGCTTTCTTT. Encoded protein: CASSIFSPRGNTEAFF.

V and J are TRBV5-6 and TRBJ1-2; TRBD1 matches 8 bases. Germline lookup yields CDR1 SGHDT and CDR2 YYEEEE. The V segment lost 3 bases and the J segment 7 bases; nucleotides outside the gene matches: 8. This CDR3 region has 14 residues. In DNA, the CDR3 is TGTGCCAGCAGCTCTGCGGACAGGGTCGGTGGCTACACCTTC. Its translation: CASSSADRVGGYTF. The full variable domain, its missing parts supplied by reference TRBV5-6 and TRBJ1-2, is DAGVTQSPTHLIKTRGQQVTLRCSPKSGHDTVSWYQQALGQGPQFIFQYYEEEERQRGNFPDRFSGHQFPNYSSELNVNALLLGDSALYLCASSSADRVGGYTFGSGTRLTVV.

V gene TRBV7-6 combines with J gene TRBJ1-1; D is ambiguous. This CDR3 is built from 13 residues. The V gene's germline CDR1 is SGHVS and CDR2 FNYEAQ. Deletions cut 5 bases from V and 0 bases from J, with 7 bases between. The DNA of the CDR3 is TGTGCCAGCAGCCGTAACATGAACACTGAAGCTTTCTTT. This sequence encodes CASSRNMNTEAFF.

V gene TRBV4-1 combines with J gene TRBJ1-1, with 7 bases lining up with TRBD1. V lost 3 bases, J lost 6 bases, and 7 bases stayed unmatched. Germline CDR1 and CDR2: MGHRA and YSYEKL. This CDR3 comprises 14 residues. CDR3 protein: CASSQRTGQPEAFF. The CDR3 DNA is TGCGCCAGCAGCCAGAGAACGGGACAGCCTGAAGCTTTCTTT.

This chain links TRBV5-4 with TRBJ2-3; D perhaps matches TRBD1 (5 bases). CDR1 and CDR2 (germline): SGHNT, YYREEE (reference sequence). The germline V and J ends were trimmed by 4 bases and 0 bases, with 12 bases remaining between them. CDR3 length: 15 amino acids. Written as DNA, the CDR3 is TGTGCCAGCAGCCATCAGGGTTTCAGCACAGATACGCAGTATTTT. The encoded protein is CASSHQGFSTDTQYF.

The rearrangement uses TRBV4-2 and TRBJ2-1; 9 nucleotides agree with TRBD1. This CDR3 has 16 residues. V lost 2 bases and J lost 7; bases outside the gene matches: 9. Germline values: CDR1 LGHNA, CDR2 YNFKEQ. The CDR3 nucleotides are TGTGCCAGCAGCCAACAAACAGGGGGCGTCATGAATGAGCAGTTCTTC. Amino acids: CASSQQTGGVMNEQFF.

CDR3 in DNA: TGTGCCAGCAGCGGACAGGCATCTTACACTGAAGCTTTCTTT. Its translation: CASSGQASYTEAFF. This chain joins TRBV2 and TRBJ1-1; TRBD1 agrees at 7 bases. CDR1 SNHLY and CDR2 FYNNEI come from the germline V gene. CDR3 length: 14 amino acids. J gave up 3 bases and V 6 bases, and 7 bases lay outside the gene matches.

This chain links TRBV11-2 with TRBJ1-6; D ambiguous. This CDR3 region has 16 residues. In germline, CDR1 is SGHAT, CDR2 FQNNGV. V lost 5 bases to trimming and J lost 7 bases, with 18 bases between them. In DNA, the CDR3 is TGTGCCAGCAGCCACCGGGGTGAAACCCGAAATTCACCCCTCCACTTT. Residues: CASSHRGETRNSPLHF.

V is TRBV27 and J is TRBJ2-3; 7 positions agree with TRBD2. V was pared by 2 bases and J by 6 bases, with 5 bases of the junction left unmatched. The V gene's germline CDR1 is MNHEY and CDR2 SMNVEV (reference sequence). This CDR3 has 14 residues. The CDR3 DNA reads as TGTGCCAGCAGTTTAGGGGGAGGGAGGGATACGCAGTATTTT. This encodes CASSLGGGRDTQYF.

The chain joins TRBV18 to TRBJ2-1; 7 bases are a match to TRBD1. The CDR3 is 16 residues long. The trim removed 3 bases at V and 6 bases at J, leaving 11 bases unmatched. The V gene's germline CDR1 is KGHSH and CDR2 LQKENI. The CDR3 DNA reads TGTGCCAGCTCACCGATGACAGGGAAGACGGGCAATGAGCAGTTCTTC. It codes for CASSPMTGKTGNEQFF.

The chain links TRBV4-1 to TRBJ2-7; 8 bases match TRBD1. With 3 bases clipped from V and 2 bases from J, the junction kept 6 bases outside the gene matches. The CDR3 length is 15 residues. Germline loops: CDR1 MGHRA, CDR2 YSYEKL. CDR3: CASSQAGGKTYEQYF. The CDR3, as DNA: TGCGCCAGCAGCCAGGCAGGGGGCAAAACCTACGAGCAGTACTTC.

In its sample, this clone was seen many times. The rearrangement uses TRBV21-1 and TRBJ1-2; the DNA was not compared with TRBD1, the D call given in the table. TRBV21-1 is tagged as a pseudogene. The CDR3 loop spans 17 amino acids. CDR3 DNA sequence: TGTGCCAGCAGCAGCTCGGGACAGTTGGAAATGGGGTATGGCTACACCTTC. Protein sequence: CASSSSGQLEMGYGYTF.

This clone was picked up one time. The chain is built from TRBV9 and TRBJ2-2, with 7 bases identical to TRBD1. Per germline, CDR1 SGDLS and CDR2 YYNGEE. The CDR3 is 14 residues long. The junction had 4 bases not matched to a gene; V was cut back by 4 bases and J by 4 bases. In DNA, the CDR3 is TGTGCCAGCAGCCATGGGACAGCCACCGGGGAGCTGTTTTTT. Translation gives CASSHGTATGELFF.

V usage is TRBV2 and J usage is TRBJ2-5, with TRBD2 as a possible D gene (6 bases). This CDR3 spans 11 amino acids. In germline, CDR1 is SNHLY, CDR2 FYNNEI. V was pared by 6 bases and J by 4 bases, with 6 bases between. CDR3 protein: CASRGGETQYF. For the CDR3, the DNA is TGTGCCAGCAGGGGAGGAGAGACCCAGTACTTC. The full variable domain, completed using reference TRBV2 and TRBJ2-5, is EPEVTQTPSHQVTQMGQEVILRCVPISNHLYFYWYRQILGQKVEFLVSFYNNEISEKSEIFDDQFSVERPDGSNFTLKIRSTKLEDSAMYFCASRGGETQYFGPGTRLLVL.

This sequence joins TRBV7-2 and TRBJ1-1, with D perhaps TRBD1 (6 bases). CDR1 SGHTA and CDR2 FQGNSA come from the germline V gene. V dropped 4 bases and J dropped 0 bases, with 15 bases sitting between them. CDR3 length: 16 amino acids. The CDR3 sequence is CASSSDSGSMNTEAFF. The CDR3 nucleotides read TGTGCCAGCAGCTCGGACAGTGGGAGCATGAACACTGAAGCTTTCTTT.